This is a list of T cell receptor beta chains from one sample in a study of shared clonotypes between healthy human individuals. Some clones are missing from TCRdb's copy, which holds only in-frame ones; the method was immunoSEQ multiplex PCR. The profile shows roughly 2 million clones, approximately 96% of them singletons. Source material: naive CD4+ T cells sorted from blood. The receptor set was obtained from a man aged 18 to 35 in good health. Both conserved end residues are part of each CDR3. Each record gives: D gene, J gene, V gene, clone size, CDR3 protein, CDR3 DNA. D genes are given only for firm matches. Size values are once, few and many counts, or a class for expanded clones, and some rows have none.

d_call: .; j_call: TRBJ1-6; v_call: TRBV6-4; clone_size: .; cdr3_aa: CASGPGGPNSPLHF; cdr3_nt: TGTGCCAGCGGGCCGGGGGGCCCTAATTCACCCCTCCACTTT
d_call: TRBD1; j_call: TRBJ1-6; v_call: TRBV23-1; clone_size: .; cdr3_aa: CASSLWDRKNNSPLHF; cdr3_nt: TGCGCCAGCAGTCTCTGGGACAGGAAGAATAATTCACCCCTCCACTTT
d_call: TRBD1; j_call: TRBJ2-5; v_call: TRBV7-8; clone_size: few; cdr3_aa: CASSLDRGSETQYF; cdr3_nt: TGTGCCAGCAGCTTAGACAGGGGGTCGGAGACCCAGTACTTC
d_call: TRBD1; j_call: TRBJ2-4; v_call: TRBV5-1; clone_size: once; cdr3_aa: CASSLEGTGYNIQYF; cdr3_nt: TGCGCCAGCAGCTTGGAAGGGACAGGATACAACATTCAGTACTTC
d_call: TRBD2; j_call: TRBJ2-1; v_call: TRBV10-2; clone_size: .; cdr3_aa: CASSAGTSAYNEQFF; cdr3_nt: TGCGCCAGCAGCGCCGGGACTAGCGCCTACAATGAGCAGTTCTTC
d_call: .; j_call: TRBJ2-3; v_call: TRBV25-1; clone_size: once; cdr3_aa: CASSELGAGSSTDTQYF; cdr3_nt: TGTGCCAGCAGTGAATTGGGGGCAGGTTCTAGCACAGATACGCAGTATTTT
d_call: TRBD2; j_call: TRBJ2-6; v_call: TRBV30; clone_size: .; cdr3_aa: CAWSARLAGESGANVLTF; cdr3_nt: TGTGCCTGGAGCGCAAGACTAGCGGGGGAGTCTGGGGCCAACGTCCTGACTTTC
d_call: .; j_call: TRBJ2-1; v_call: TRBV6-5; clone_size: .; cdr3_aa: CASSYEAAYNEQFF; cdr3_nt: TGTGCCAGCAGTTACGAGGCAGCCTACAATGAGCAGTTCTTC
d_call: .; j_call: TRBJ2-7; v_call: TRBV6-1; clone_size: once; cdr3_aa: CASTVSYEQYF; cdr3_nt: TGTGCCAGCACGGTCTCCTACGAGCAGTACTTC
d_call: .; j_call: TRBJ2-7; v_call: TRBV7-8; clone_size: .; cdr3_aa: CASSLGNEQYF; cdr3_nt: TGTGCCAGCAGCTTAGGGAACGAGCAGTACTTC
d_call: .; j_call: TRBJ1-1; v_call: TRBV5-1; clone_size: .; cdr3_aa: CASSGGSGTEAFF; cdr3_nt: TGCGCCAGCAGTGGGGGCTCCGGCACTGAAGCTTTCTTT
d_call: .; j_call: TRBJ2-2; v_call: TRBV6-6; clone_size: .; cdr3_aa: CASISQNTGELFF; cdr3_nt: TGTGCCAGCATCTCTCAGAACACCGGGGAGCTGTTTTTT
d_call: TRBD1; j_call: TRBJ2-7; v_call: TRBV5-6; clone_size: .; cdr3_aa: CASSPDRAYEQYF; cdr3_nt: TGTGCCAGCAGCCCCGACAGGGCATACGAGCAGTACTTC
d_call: .; j_call: TRBJ2-1; v_call: TRBV7-9; clone_size: once; cdr3_aa: CASSLVAAGEDQQFF; cdr3_nt: TGTGCCAGCAGCTTAGTTGCGGCCGGGGAAGACCAGCAGTTCTTC
d_call: .; j_call: TRBJ2-5; v_call: TRBV9; clone_size: .; cdr3_aa: CASGGRRGETQYF; cdr3_nt: TGTGCCAGCGGTGGGAGGAGGGGAGAGACCCAGTACTTC
d_call: .; j_call: TRBJ2-7; v_call: TRBV7-3; clone_size: .; cdr3_aa: CASVAPGLYEQYF; cdr3_nt: TGTGCCAGCGTGGCCCCGGGACTCTACGAGCAGTACTTC
d_call: TRBD2; j_call: TRBJ2-7; v_call: TRBV30; clone_size: .; cdr3_aa: CAWREKTGGRYEQYF; cdr3_nt: TGTGCCTGGAGAGAAAAGACGGGAGGAAGGTACGAGCAGTACTTC
d_call: .; j_call: TRBJ1-2; v_call: TRBV19; clone_size: .; cdr3_aa: CASGRANYGYTF; cdr3_nt: TGTGCCAGCGGTCGAGCTAACTATGGCTACACCTTC
d_call: .; j_call: TRBJ1-4; v_call: TRBV4-1; clone_size: .; cdr3_aa: CASSQAGVLNEKLFF; cdr3_nt: TGCGCCAGCAGCCAAGCAGGTGTACTTAATGAAAAACTGTTTTTT
d_call: .; j_call: TRBJ1-1; v_call: TRBV5-8; clone_size: once; cdr3_aa: CASSLAGATTEAFF; cdr3_nt: TGTGCCAGCAGCTTGGCGGGAGCCACCACTGAAGCTTTCTTT
d_call: .; j_call: TRBJ2-1; v_call: TRBV7-3; clone_size: .; cdr3_aa: CASSLRGARYNEQFF; cdr3_nt: TGTGCCAGCAGCTTAAGGGGGGCGAGATACAATGAGCAGTTCTTC
d_call: .; j_call: TRBJ2-3; v_call: TRBV5-1; clone_size: .; cdr3_aa: CASSPEGSTDTQYF; cdr3_nt: TGCGCCAGCAGCCCGGAAGGGAGCACAGATACGCAGTATTTT
d_call: .; j_call: TRBJ2-2; v_call: TRBV18; clone_size: .; cdr3_aa: CASSTGTGELFF; cdr3_nt: TGTGCCAGCTCAACCGGGACCGGGGAGCTGTTTTTT